The clone carrying this T cell receptor beta chain came up a few times. This CDR3 has 13 residues. Germline values: CDR1 SQVTM, CDR2 ANQGSEA. V lost 2 bases to trimming and J lost 7 bases, with 11 bases between them. The sample comes from a study of blood T cell repertoires in COVID-19. Study at large: Sites in the United States, Italy and Spain provided acute and convalescent COVID-19 samples.

Repertoires were generated with immunoSEQ multiplex PCR, while TCRdb's copy carries only in-frame clones and drops some. This sample yields more than 300,000 clones, of which about 82% are seen a single time; approximately 1.5% belongs to the top ten. The receptor was derived from a woman in her 50s with acute or convalescent COVID-19. The source material was peripheral blood. The chain uses TRBV29-1 and TRBJ1-4, with D tentatively TRBD1 (5 bases). CDR3 sequence (DNA): TGCAGCGTTGAAAAGGGGATCGGTGAAAAACTGTTTTTT. It codes for CSVEKGIGEKLFF.